The present entry profiles one TCR beta chain with its context. Profiling relied on immunoSEQ multiplex PCR, and the TCRdb table lists in-frame clones only, not all of them. The table shows approximately 130,000 clones, with roughly 90% occurring only once. The data originate from a study of blood T cell repertoires in COVID-19. The CDR3 is 15 amino acids. CDR1 SGHNT and CDR2 YYREEE come from the germline V gene (reference sequence). V lost 0 bases and J lost 4, with 13 bases in between. The chain has TRBV5-4 and TRBJ2-5, with D perhaps matching TRBD2 (6 bases). This receptor was taken from a man between 45 and 60 years old with acute or convalescent COVID-19. Material for sequencing was peripheral blood. CDR3 amino acids: CASSLVPSALETQYF. CDR3 nucleotides: TGTGCCAGCAGCTTGGTGCCTAGCGCGTTAGAGACCCAGTACTTC.